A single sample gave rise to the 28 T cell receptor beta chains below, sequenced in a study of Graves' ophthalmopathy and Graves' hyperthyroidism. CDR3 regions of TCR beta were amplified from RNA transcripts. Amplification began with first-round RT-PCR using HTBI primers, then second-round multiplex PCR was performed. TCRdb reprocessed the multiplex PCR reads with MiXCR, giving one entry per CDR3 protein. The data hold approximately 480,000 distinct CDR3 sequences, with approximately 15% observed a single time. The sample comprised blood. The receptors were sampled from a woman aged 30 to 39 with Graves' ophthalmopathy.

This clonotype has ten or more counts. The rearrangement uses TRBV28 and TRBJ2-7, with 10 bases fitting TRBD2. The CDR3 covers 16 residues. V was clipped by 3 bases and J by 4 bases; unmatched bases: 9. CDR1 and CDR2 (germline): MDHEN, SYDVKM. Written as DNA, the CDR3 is TGTGCCAGCAGTTTGCGGAGCGGGAGGGCCCTGTACGAGCAGTACTTC. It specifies CASSLRSGRALYEQYF.

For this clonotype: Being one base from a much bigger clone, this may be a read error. The CDR3 here is CASSRLNTEACF. DNA of the CDR3: TGTGCCAGTAGTCGGTTGAACACTGAAGCTTGCTTT. This chain joins TRBV19 and TRBJ1-1; D is unresolved. Germline CDR1 is LNHDA and CDR2 is SQIVND (reference sequence). This CDR3 is built from 12 residues. Using reference TRBV19 and TRBJ1-1 for the parts outside the CDR3, the full variable domain is DGGITQSPKYLFRKEGQNVTLSCEQNLNHDAMYWYRQDPGQGLRLIYYSQIVNDFQKGDIAEGYSVSREKKESFPLTVTSAQKNPTAFYLCASSRLNTEACFGQGTRLTVV.

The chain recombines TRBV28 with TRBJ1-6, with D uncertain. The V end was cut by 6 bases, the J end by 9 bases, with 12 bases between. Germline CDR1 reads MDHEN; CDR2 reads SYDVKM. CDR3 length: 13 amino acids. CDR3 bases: TGTGCCAGCAGCGGATTCCCGGGTTCACCCCTCCACTTT. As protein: CASSGFPGSPLHF.

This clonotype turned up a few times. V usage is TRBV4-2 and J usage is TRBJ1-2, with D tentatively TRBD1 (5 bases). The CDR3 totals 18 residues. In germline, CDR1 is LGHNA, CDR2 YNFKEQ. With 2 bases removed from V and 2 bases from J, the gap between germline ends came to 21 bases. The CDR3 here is CASSQTQGGTLSNYGYTF. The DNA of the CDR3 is TGTGCCAGCAGCCAAACCCAGGGCGGTACTCTTTCAAACTATGGCTACACCTTC.

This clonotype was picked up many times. DNA of the CDR3: TGTGCCATCAGTGATCGGCAGGGTAGCTACGAGCAGTACTTC. It encodes CAISDRQGSYEQYF. J is TRBJ2-7 and V is TRBV10-3; TRBD1 might be the D (5 bases). The CDR3 contains 14 residues. CDR1 and CDR2 (germline): ENHRY, SYGVKD. The V end lost 3 bases, the J end lost 3 bases, and 12 bases lay between the germline ends.

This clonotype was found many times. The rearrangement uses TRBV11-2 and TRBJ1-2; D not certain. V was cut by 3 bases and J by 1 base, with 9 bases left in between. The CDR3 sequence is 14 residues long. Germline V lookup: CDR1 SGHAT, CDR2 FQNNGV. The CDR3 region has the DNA TGTGCCAGCAGCTTCGAGACCGGTAACTATGGCTACACCTTC. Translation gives CASSFETGNYGYTF.

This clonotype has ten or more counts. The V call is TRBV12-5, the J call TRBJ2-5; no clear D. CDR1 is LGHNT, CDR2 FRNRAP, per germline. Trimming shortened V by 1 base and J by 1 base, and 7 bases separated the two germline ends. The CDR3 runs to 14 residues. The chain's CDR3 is CASGLGRTQETQYF. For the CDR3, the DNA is TGTGCTAGTGGTTTGGGACGGACCCAAGAGACCCAGTACTTC. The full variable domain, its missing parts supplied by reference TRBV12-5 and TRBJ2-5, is DARVTQTPRHKVTEMGQEVTMRCQPILGHNTVFWYRQTMMQGLELLAYFRNRAPLDDSGMPKDRFSAEMPDATLATLKIQPSEPRDSAVYFCASGLGRTQETQYFGPGTRLLVL.

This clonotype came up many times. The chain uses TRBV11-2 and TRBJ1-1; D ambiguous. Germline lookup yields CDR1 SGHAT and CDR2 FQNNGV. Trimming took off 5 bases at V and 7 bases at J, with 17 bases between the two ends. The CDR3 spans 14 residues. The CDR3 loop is CASSPRTAIVEAFF. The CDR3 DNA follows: TGTGCCAGCAGCCCACGAACGGCTATAGTTGAAGCTTTCTTT. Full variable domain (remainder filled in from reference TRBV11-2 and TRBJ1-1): EAGVAQSPRYKIIEKRQSVAFWCNPISGHATLYWYQQILGQGPKLLIQFQNNGVVDDSQLPKDRFSAERLKGVDSTLKIQPAKLEDSAVYLCASSPRTAIVEAFFGQGTRLTVV.

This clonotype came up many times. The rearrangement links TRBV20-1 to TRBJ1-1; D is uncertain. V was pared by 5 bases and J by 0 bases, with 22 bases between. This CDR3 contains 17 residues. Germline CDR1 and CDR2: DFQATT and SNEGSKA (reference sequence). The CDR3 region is CSAQTPTGRYMNTEAFF. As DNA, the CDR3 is TGCAGTGCTCAGACGCCGACGGGGAGATACATGAACACTGAAGCTTTCTTT.

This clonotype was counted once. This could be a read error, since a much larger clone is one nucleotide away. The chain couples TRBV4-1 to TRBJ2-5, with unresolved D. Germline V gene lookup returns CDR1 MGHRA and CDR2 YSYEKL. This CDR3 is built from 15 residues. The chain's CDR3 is CASSPLPTSQGTQYF. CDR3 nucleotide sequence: TGCGCCAGCAGCCCCCTACCTACCTCCCAAGGGACCCAGTACTTC.

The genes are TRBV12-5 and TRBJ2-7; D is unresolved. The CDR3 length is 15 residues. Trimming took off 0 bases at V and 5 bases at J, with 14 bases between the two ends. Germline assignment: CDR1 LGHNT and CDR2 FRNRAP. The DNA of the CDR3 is TGTGCTAGTGGTTTGGTTAACGGCGCAAGCCACGAGCAGTACTTC. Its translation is CASGLVNGASHEQYF. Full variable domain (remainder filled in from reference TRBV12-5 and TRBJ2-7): DARVTQTPRHKVTEMGQEVTMRCQPILGHNTVFWYRQTMMQGLELLAYFRNRAPLDDSGMPKDRFSAEMPDATLATLKIQPSEPRDSAVYFCASGLVNGASHEQYFGPGTRLTVT.

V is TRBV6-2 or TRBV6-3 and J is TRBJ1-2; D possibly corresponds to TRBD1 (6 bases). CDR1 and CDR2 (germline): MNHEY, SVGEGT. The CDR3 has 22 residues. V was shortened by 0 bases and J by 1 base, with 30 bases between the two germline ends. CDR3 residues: CASSYSNPPTLGHPRYNYGYTF. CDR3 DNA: TGTGCCAGCAGTTACTCGAACCCCCCGACACTGGGACACCCGCGGTATAACTATGGCTACACCTTC.

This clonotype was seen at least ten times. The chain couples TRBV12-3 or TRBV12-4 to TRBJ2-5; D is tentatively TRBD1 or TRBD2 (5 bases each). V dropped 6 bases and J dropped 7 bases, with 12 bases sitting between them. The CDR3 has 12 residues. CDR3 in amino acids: CASRVFGGTQYF. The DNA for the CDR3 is TGTGCCAGCAGAGTTTTTGGGGGGACCCAGTACTTC.

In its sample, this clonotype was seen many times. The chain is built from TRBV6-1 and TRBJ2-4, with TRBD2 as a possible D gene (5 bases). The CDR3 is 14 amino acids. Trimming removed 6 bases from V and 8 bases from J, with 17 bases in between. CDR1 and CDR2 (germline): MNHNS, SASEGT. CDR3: CASRPLRAGHIQYF. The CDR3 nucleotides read TGTGCCAGCAGGCCACTGAGGGCCGGACACATTCAGTACTTC.

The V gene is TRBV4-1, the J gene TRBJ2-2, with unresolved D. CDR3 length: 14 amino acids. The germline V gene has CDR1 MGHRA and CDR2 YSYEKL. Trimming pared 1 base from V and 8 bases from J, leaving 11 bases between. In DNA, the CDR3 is TGCGCCAGCAGCCAAGTACTGCTCGGGGGGGAGCTGTTTTTT. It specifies CASSQVLLGGELFF.

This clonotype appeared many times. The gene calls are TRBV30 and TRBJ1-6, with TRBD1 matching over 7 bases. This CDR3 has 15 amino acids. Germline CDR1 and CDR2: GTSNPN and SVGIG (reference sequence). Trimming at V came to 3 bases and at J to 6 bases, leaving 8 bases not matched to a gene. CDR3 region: CAWSPPRGSNSPLHF. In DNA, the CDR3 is TGTGCCTGGAGCCCCCCCAGGGGGAGTAATTCACCCCTCCACTTT.

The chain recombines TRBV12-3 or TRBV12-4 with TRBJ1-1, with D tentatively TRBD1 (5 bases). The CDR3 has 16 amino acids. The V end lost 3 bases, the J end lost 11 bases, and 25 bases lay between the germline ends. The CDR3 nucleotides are TGTGCCAGCAGTTTGAGGGGCCAGGCCGGCAATCAGTGGGCTTTCTTT. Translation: CASSLRGQAGNQWAFF.

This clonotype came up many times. CDR3 sequence reads: CASSYRGGSHGSYEQYF. In nucleotides, the CDR3 is TGTGCCAGTAGCTACCGGGGCGGGAGTCATGGCTCCTACGAGCAGTACTTC. The chain carries TRBV19 and TRBJ2-7, with TRBD2 identical over 7 bases. The V gene end was trimmed by 6 bases and the J gene end by 0 bases; junction bases not matched to a gene: 14. In germline, CDR1 is LNHDA, CDR2 SQIVND (reference sequence). CDR3 length: 17 amino acids.

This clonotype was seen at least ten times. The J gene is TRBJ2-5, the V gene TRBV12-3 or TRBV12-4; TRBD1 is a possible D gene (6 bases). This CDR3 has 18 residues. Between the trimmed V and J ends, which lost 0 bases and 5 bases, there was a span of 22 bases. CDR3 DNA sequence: TGTGCCAGCAGTTTAGCATCTTTGTTCTACAGGGTCTGGGAGACCCAGTACTTC. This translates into CASSLASLFYRVWETQYF.

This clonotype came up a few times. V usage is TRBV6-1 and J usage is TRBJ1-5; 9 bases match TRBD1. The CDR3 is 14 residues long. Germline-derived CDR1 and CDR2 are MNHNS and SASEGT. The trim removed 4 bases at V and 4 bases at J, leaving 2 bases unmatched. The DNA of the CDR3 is TGTGCCAGCAGTGGGACAGGGGCAAATCAGCCCCAGCATTTT. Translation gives CASSGTGANQPQHF.

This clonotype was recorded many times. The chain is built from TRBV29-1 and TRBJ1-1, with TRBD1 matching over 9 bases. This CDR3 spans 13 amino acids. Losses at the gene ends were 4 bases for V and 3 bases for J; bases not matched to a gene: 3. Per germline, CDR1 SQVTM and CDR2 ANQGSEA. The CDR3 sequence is CSVGDRADTEAFF. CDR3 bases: TGCAGCGTTGGGGACAGGGCCGACACTGAAGCTTTCTTT.

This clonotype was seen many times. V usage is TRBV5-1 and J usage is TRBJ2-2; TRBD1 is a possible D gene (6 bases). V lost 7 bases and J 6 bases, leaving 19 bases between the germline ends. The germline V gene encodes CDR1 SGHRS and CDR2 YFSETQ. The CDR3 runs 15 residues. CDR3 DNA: TGCGCCAGCTCCCGCCAATCACAGGGTTCCGGGGAGCTGTTTTTT. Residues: CASSRQSQGSGELFF.

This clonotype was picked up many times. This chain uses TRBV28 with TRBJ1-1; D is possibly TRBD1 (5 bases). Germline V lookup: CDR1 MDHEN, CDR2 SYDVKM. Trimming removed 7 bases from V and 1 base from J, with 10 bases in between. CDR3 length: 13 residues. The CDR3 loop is CASTLGPNTEAFF. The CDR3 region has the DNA TGTGCCAGCACCCTGGGGCCGAACACTGAAGCTTTCTTT.

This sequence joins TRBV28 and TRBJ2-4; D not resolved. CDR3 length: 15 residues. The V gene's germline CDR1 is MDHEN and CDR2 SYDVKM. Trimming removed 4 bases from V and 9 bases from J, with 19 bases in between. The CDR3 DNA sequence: TGTGCCAGCAGTTCCCCCTCAGGCCCCCGCGGCATTCAGTACTTC. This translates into CASSSPSGPRGIQYF.

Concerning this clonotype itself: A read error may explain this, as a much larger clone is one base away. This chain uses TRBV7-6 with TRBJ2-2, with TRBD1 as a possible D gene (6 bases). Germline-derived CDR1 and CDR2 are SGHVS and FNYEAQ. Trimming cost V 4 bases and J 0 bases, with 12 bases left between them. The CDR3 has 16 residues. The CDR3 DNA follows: TGTGCCAGCAGCTCCCCAGGGGACCCGAACACCGGGGAGCTGTTTTTT. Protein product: CASSSPGDPNTGELFF. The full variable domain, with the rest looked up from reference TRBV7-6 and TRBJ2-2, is GAGVSQSPRYKVTKRGQDVALRCDPISGHVSLYWYRQALGQGPEFLTYFNYEAQQDKSGLPNDRFSAERPEGSISTLTIQRTEQRDSAMYRCASSSPGDPNTGELFFGEGSRLTVL.

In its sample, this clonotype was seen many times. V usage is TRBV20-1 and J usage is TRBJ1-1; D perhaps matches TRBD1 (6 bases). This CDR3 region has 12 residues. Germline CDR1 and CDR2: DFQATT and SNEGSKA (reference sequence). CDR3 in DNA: TGCAGCCTACTGGGACAGAACACTGAAGCTTTCTTT. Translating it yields CSLLGQNTEAFF.

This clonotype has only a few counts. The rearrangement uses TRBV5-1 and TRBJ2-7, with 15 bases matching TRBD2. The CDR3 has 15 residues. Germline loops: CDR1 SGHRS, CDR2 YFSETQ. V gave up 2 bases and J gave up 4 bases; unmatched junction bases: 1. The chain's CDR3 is CASSFGTSGGYEQYF. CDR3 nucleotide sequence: TGCGCCAGCAGCTTTGGGACTAGCGGGGGGTACGAGCAGTACTTC.

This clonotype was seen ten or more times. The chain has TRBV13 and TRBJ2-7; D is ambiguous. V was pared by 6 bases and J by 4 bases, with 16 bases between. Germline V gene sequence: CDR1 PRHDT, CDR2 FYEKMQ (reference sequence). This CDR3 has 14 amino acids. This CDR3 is CASSQGRGAYEQYF. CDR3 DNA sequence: TGTGCCAGCAGTCAAGGTCGCGGCGCGTACGAGCAGTACTTC.